One sample yielded the 5 T cell receptor beta chains listed below, sequenced in a study of T cells of healthy individuals. TCRdb passed the 5' RACE reads through MiXCR, listing each CDR3 protein once. The data contain tens of thousands of distinct CDR3 sequences, around 15% of them singletons. The receptors were gathered from a human donor in good health.

This chain joins TRBV5-1 and TRBJ2-7; D is unclear. The germline V and J ends were trimmed by 0 bases and 3 bases, with 7 bases remaining between them. The CDR3 runs to 13 residues. Looked up from germline, CDR1 is SGHRS and CDR2 is YFSETQ. The CDR3 is CASSLVASYEQYF. In nucleotides, the CDR3 is TGCGCCAGCAGCTTGGTAGCTAGCTACGAGCAGTACTTC.

Ten or more counts support this clonotype. The chain couples TRBV12-3 or TRBV12-4 to TRBJ1-2; a possible D gene is TRBD1 (5 bases). There are 13 residues in the CDR3. The germline V and J ends were trimmed by 4 bases and 7 bases, with 13 bases remaining between them. The CDR3 sequence: CASSSRVGVGYTF. The CDR3 region has the DNA TGTGCCAGCAGTTCCAGGGTAGGGGTTGGCTACACCTTC.

This clonotype was observed at least ten times. This rearrangement joins TRBV23-1 to TRBJ2-1; D is possibly TRBD2 (6 bases). TRBV23-1 is marked as an open reading frame, function uncertain. The V gene lost 3 bases and the J gene lost 8 bases, with 20 bases spanning the gap. This CDR3 is 16 amino acids long. The CDR3 nucleotides read TGCGCCAGCAGTCACCCGGGACTCCCCTTGTTAGATGAGCAGTTCTTC. Its translation is CASSHPGLPLLDEQFF.

This clonotype appeared a few times. The chain has TRBV5-1 and TRBJ1-1, with a possible D match to TRBD1 (6 bases). Germline loops: CDR1 SGHRS, CDR2 YFSETQ. The CDR3 totals 16 residues. Trimming removed 4 bases at V and 4 bases at J, with 20 bases between. CDR3 nucleotide sequence: TGCGCCAGCAGCGCGGGGACACCCGGGCCCCGCACTGAAGCTTTCTTT. It yields the protein CASSAGTPGPRTEAFF.

The DNA of the CDR3 is TGTGCCAGCGTGTGGGCCACGAACACCGGGGAGCTGTTTTTT. It codes for CASVWATNTGELFF. The chain carries TRBV7-2 and TRBJ2-2; D remains unclear. CDR1 is SGHTA and CDR2 is FQGNSA in the germline V gene. This CDR3 comprises 14 residues. The V and J ends lost 8 bases and 0 bases respectively, with 10 bases between them.